A single sample is the source of the 7 T cell receptor beta chains below, sequenced in a study of cytomegalovirus exposure and HLA in healthy donors. Primers for the PCR totalled 60 Vbeta and 13 Jbeta. Generated by immunoSEQ multiplex PCR, the TCRdb table keeps only in-frame clones and is missing some. The sample records 150,000 to 200,000 clones, around 83% being singletons. The sample was PBMCs. These receptors originate from a man in his fifties in good health and CMV-seropositive.

The chain employs TRBV29-1 and TRBJ2-3; D gene ambiguous. The CDR3 has 14 amino acids. Germline assignment: CDR1 SQVTM and CDR2 ANQGSEA. Trimming left V 6 bases short and J 2 bases short, with 15 bases between. The CDR3, as DNA: TGCAGCGTCCCCGGTACTCTCCACACAGATACGCAGTATTTT. The encoded protein is CSVPGTLHTDTQYF.

This clone has a single count. This sequence joins TRBV18 and TRBJ1-1; the D is unclear. The CDR3 totals 14 residues. Trimming left V 3 bases short and J 0 bases short, with 8 bases between. Germline CDR1 is KGHSH and CDR2 is LQKENI. CDR3 region: CASSPSIMNTEAFF. CDR3 DNA sequence: TGTGCCAGCTCACCGAGCATCATGAACACTGAAGCTTTCTTT.

The V and J genes are TRBV19 and TRBJ1-1, with D possibly being TRBD1 (6 bases). CDR1 and CDR2 from the germline V gene are LNHDA and SQIVND (reference sequence). The CDR3 has 16 residues. V lost 8 bases and J 4 bases, leaving 23 bases between the germline ends. Here the CDR3 reads CASSLSLGGVSTEAFF. The DNA for the CDR3 is TGTGCCAGTTCTCTCTCACTTGGGGGCGTAAGCACTGAAGCTTTCTTT.

The chain carries TRBV19 and TRBJ1-4; 8 positions match TRBD1. V gave up 3 bases and J gave up 10 bases; unmatched junction bases: 13. The CDR3 is 16 residues long. The germline V gene has CDR1 LNHDA and CDR2 SQIVND (reference sequence). The CDR3 DNA follows: TGTGCCAGTAGTATCAGCGGGACAGGCAAAACTGGAAAACTGTTTTTT. Amino acids: CASSISGTGKTGKLFF.

CDR3 region: CASSLNEGSSYEQYF. The CDR3 DNA is TGCGCCAGCAGCTTGAACGAGGGCAGCTCCTACGAGCAGTACTTC. The chain combines TRBV5-1 with TRBJ2-7, with a weak D call TRBD2 (5 bases). The CDR3 extends over 15 amino acids. V lost 1 base to trimming and J lost 0 bases, with 11 bases between them. The germline CDR1 and CDR2 sequences are SGHRS and YFSETQ.

The V call is TRBV7-9, the J call TRBJ2-7; tentatively, D is TRBD1 (6 bases). The V gene's germline CDR1 is SEHNR and CDR2 FQNEAQ (reference sequence). This CDR3 comprises 14 residues. V was cut by 3 bases and J by 0 bases, with 9 bases left in between. The CDR3 region is CASSLTGSSYEQYF. CDR3 nucleotides: TGTGCCAGCAGCTTGACAGGTAGCTCCTACGAGCAGTACTTC.

This chain uses TRBV2 with TRBJ2-2, with 7 bases lining up with TRBD1. The germline CDR1 and CDR2 sequences are SNHLY and FYNNEI. J gave up 6 bases and V 0 bases, and 7 bases lay outside the gene matches. This CDR3 has 16 amino acids. CDR3 region: CASSEAGGAGAGELFF. DNA of the CDR3: TGTGCCAGCAGTGAAGCAGGGGGCGCGGGCGCCGGGGAGCTGTTTTTT.